A single sample is the source of the 10 T cell receptor beta chains below, sequenced in a study of blood T cell repertoires in COVID-19. TCRdb's copy holds only in-frame clones and misses some; the assay was immunoSEQ multiplex PCR. The sample consists of 140,000 to 150,000 clones, 70% to 85% of them appearing once. The specimen sequenced was peripheral blood. These receptors were collected from a man in his 60s with active or convalescent COVID-19.

This clone was recorded a few times. The chain links TRBV7-9 to TRBJ1-2, with D perhaps TRBD1 (5 bases). V lost 5 bases, J lost 4 bases, and 11 bases lay in between. Germline assignment: CDR1 SEHNR and CDR2 FQNEAQ (reference sequence). The CDR3 spans 13 residues. The CDR3 region has the DNA TGTGCCAGCAGCCCCCCCGGGGGCTATGGCTACACCTTC. Its translation is CASSPPGGYGYTF.

The genes are TRBV7-2 and TRBJ1-1, with D unresolved. CDR3 length equals 17 residues. Trimming stripped 3 bases from V and 1 base from J, with 18 bases between. The germline gives CDR1 SGHTA, CDR2 FQGNSA. The CDR3 reads CASSFIGRPRGNTEAFF. The CDR3 DNA reads as TGTGCCAGCAGCTTTATAGGGAGGCCGCGCGGGAACACTGAAGCTTTCTTT. Based on the CDR3 plus reference TRBV7-2 and TRBJ1-1, the full variable domain is GAGVSQSPSNKVTEKGKDVELRCDPISGHTALYWYRQSLGQGLEFLIYFQGNSAPDKSGLPSDRFSAERTGGSVSTLTIQRTQQEDSAVYLCASSFIGRPRGNTEAFFGQGTRLTVV.

The chain is built from TRBV5-5 and TRBJ1-3, with D hard to call. CDR1 and CDR2 (germline): SGHKS, YYEKEE (reference sequence). The length of the CDR3 is 17 residues. With 2 bases removed from V and 0 bases from J, the gap between germline ends came to 15 bases. The DNA of the CDR3 is TGTGCCAGCAGCTTCTCGCCCAGATCCGACTCTGGAAACACCATATATTTT. The encoded protein is CASSFSPRSDSGNTIYF.

J is TRBJ1-1 and V is TRBV18; 9 bases map to TRBD1. V dropped 9 bases and J dropped 11; count of bases not matched to a gene: 16. CDR1 and CDR2 from the germline V gene are KGHSH and LQKENI. This CDR3 has 14 residues. This chain's CDR3 is CASLTPGQGMKAFF. In DNA form, the CDR3 reads TGTGCCAGTTTGACGCCGGGACAGGGTATGAAGGCTTTCTTT.

Turning to this clone: A junction end diverges from the germline sequence, so it may reflect a read error. The V call is TRBV7-7, the J call TRBJ1-6; 9 bases align to TRBD1. The length of the CDR3 is 15 residues. Germline V gene sequence: CDR1 SSHAT, CDR2 FNYEAQ (reference sequence). CDR3 loop: CASSLGDRDNSPLHF. The CDR3 DNA reads TGTGCTAGCAGCTTAGGGGACAGGGATAATTCACCCCTCCACTTT. Using reference TRBV7-7 and TRBJ1-6 for the parts outside the CDR3, the full variable domain is GAGVSQSPRYKVTKRGQDVTLRCDPISSHATLYWYQQALGQGPEFLTYFNYEAQPDKSGLPSDRFSAERPEGSISTLTIQRTEQRDSAMYRCASSLGDRDNSPLHFGNGTRLTVT.

This chain joins TRBV7-2 and TRBJ1-1; 11 bases agree with TRBD1. The germline gives CDR1 SGHTA, CDR2 FQGNSA. J gave up 1 base and V 2 bases, and 3 bases lay outside the gene matches. This CDR3 spans 16 amino acids. The CDR3 sequence is CASSLRTGGANTEAFF. CDR3 nucleotide sequence: TGTGCCAGCAGCTTACGGACAGGGGGCGCGAACACTGAAGCTTTCTTT.

This CDR3 is CASSIVAGNNQPQHF. The CDR3 nucleotides are TGTGCCAGTAGTATCGTGGCAGGGAACAATCAGCCCCAGCATTTT. The chain is built from TRBV19 and TRBJ1-5, with a weak D call TRBD1 (5 bases). Trimming cost V 3 bases and J 3 bases, with 12 bases left between them. The CDR3 is 15 residues long. The germline V gene has CDR1 LNHDA and CDR2 SQIVND (reference sequence).

This chain joins TRBV3-1 (or the pseudogene TRBV3-2) and TRBJ1-1; 8 bases map to TRBD1. J was trimmed by 11 bases and V by 1 base; bases with no gene match: 9. The CDR3 has 14 amino acids. Germline loops: CDR1 LGHDT, CDR2 YNNKEL (reference sequence). The CDR3 sequence: CASSQVSGGGKAFF. CDR3 DNA: TGTGCCAGCAGCCAAGTGTCAGGGGGCGGGAAGGCTTTCTTT.

A few counts support this clone. The V call is TRBV13, the J call TRBJ1-5; 11 nucleotides agree with TRBD1. V was clipped by 8 bases and J by 5 bases; unmatched bases: 2. Germline assignment: CDR1 PRHDT and CDR2 FYEKMQ (reference sequence). The CDR3 has 13 residues. CDR3 sequence (DNA): TGTGCCAGCGGACAGGGGGCCCATCAGCCCCAGCATTTT. It codes for CASGQGAHQPQHF.

V and J are TRBV5-4 and TRBJ1-1; no reliable D call. The germline V gene has CDR1 SGHNT and CDR2 YYREEE (reference sequence). The length of the CDR3 is 15 residues. Trimming pared 4 bases from V and 3 bases from J, leaving 16 bases between. The CDR3 spells CASSGRTQVDTEAFF. Here the CDR3 DNA reads TGTGCCAGCAGCGGCCGGACTCAAGTAGACACTGAAGCTTTCTTT.